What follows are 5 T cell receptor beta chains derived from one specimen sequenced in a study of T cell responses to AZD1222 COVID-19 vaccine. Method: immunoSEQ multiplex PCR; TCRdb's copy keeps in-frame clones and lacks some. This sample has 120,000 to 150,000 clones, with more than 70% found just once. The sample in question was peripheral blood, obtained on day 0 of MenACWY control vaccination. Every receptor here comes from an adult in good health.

CDR3 sequence: CASSLVSAGGEQYF. CDR3 in DNA: TGTGCCAGCAGCTTAGTGAGTGCGGGGGGAGAGCAGTACTTC. The chain links TRBV11-3 to TRBJ2-7; TRBD2 matches at 8 bases. Looked up from germline, CDR1 is SGHNT and CDR2 is YENEEA. V shed 1 base, J shed 7 bases, and the junction held 6 bases outside the gene matches. The CDR3 loop spans 14 amino acids. The complete variable domain, with remaining parts taken from reference TRBV11-3 and TRBJ2-7, reads EAGVVQSPRYKIIEKKQPVAFWCNPISGHNTLYWYLQNLGQGPELLIRYENEEAVDDSQLPKDRFSAERLKGVDSTLKIQPAELGDSAVYLCASSLVSAGGEQYFGPGTRLTVT.

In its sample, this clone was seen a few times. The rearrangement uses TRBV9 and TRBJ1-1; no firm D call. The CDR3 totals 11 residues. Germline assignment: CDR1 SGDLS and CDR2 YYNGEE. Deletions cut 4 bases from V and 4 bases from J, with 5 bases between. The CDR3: CASSPRTEAFF. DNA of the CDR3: TGTGCCAGCAGCCCACGCACTGAAGCTTTCTTT.

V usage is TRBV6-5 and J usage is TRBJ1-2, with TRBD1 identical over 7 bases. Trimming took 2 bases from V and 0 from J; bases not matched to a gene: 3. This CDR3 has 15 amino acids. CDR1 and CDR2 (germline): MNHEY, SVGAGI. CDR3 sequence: CASSYQGGANYGYTF. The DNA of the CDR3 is TGTGCCAGCAGTTACCAGGGGGGAGCTAACTATGGCTACACCTTC.

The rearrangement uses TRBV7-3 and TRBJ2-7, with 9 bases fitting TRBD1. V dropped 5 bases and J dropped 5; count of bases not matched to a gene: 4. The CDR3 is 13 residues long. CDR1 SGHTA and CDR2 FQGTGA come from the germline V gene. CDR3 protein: CASSGQGFDEQYF. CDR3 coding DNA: TGTGCCAGCAGCGGACAGGGGTTCGACGAGCAGTACTTC.

The DNA of the CDR3 is TGCAGCGTTGAAGACAGGTTGAACACTGAAGCTTTCTTT. It specifies CSVEDRLNTEAFF. The J gene is TRBJ1-1, the V gene TRBV29-1; the D is unclear. V lost 0 bases to trimming and J lost 0 bases, with 5 bases between them. Germline V gene lookup returns CDR1 SQVTM and CDR2 ANQGSEA. This CDR3 contains 13 residues. The whole variable domain, filled in from reference TRBV29-1 and TRBJ1-1, reads SAVISQKPSRDICQRGTSLTIQCQVDSQVTMMFWYRQQPGQSLTLIATANQGSEATYESGFVIDKFPISRPNLTFSTLTVSNMSPEDSSIYLCSVEDRLNTEAFFGQGTRLTVV.